The rows below give T cell receptor beta chains drawn from one sample of a study of PD-L1 blockade in urothelial cancer. The repertoire was sequenced with immunoSEQ multiplex PCR; TCRdb's copy has only in-frame clones and lacks some. This repertoire shows more than 95,000 clones, about 84% found once; its top ten account for 2% to 3%. The input for sequencing was PBMCs, taken around atezolizumab (anti-PD-L1) treatment. The receptors were gathered from a man between 50 and 59 years old with urothelial cancer. The CDR3 runs from the conserved cysteine through the conserved F or W. The D gene is left open where the match is weak.

-	TRBV5-1	TRBJ2-7	TGCGCCAGCAGCTTGGGGGGGGACGGAGCCTACGAGCAGTACTTC	CASSLGGDGAYEQYF
TRBD2	TRBV7-2	TRBJ2-1	TGTGCCAGCAGCAGTATTAAGTCGGGGGGTGAGCAGTTCTTC	CASSSIKSGGEQFF
TRBD2	TRBV28	TRBJ2-4	TGTGCCAGCAGTTTAACTAGCGGGAGGGCGGTTAGGATTCAGTACTTC	CASSLTSGRAVRIQYF
-	TRBV18	TRBJ2-3	TGTGCCAGCTCACCAGGAGCGACAGATACGCAGTATTTT	CASSPGATDTQYF
TRBD2	TRBV4-2	TRBJ2-1	TGTGCCAGCAGCCAAGTCGGGACTAGCTCCTACAATGAGCAGTTCTTC	CASSQVGTSSYNEQFF
-	TRBV5-1	TRBJ2-6	TGCGCCAGCAGCGCGAAGTTGAGCCCTGGGGCCAACGTCCTGACTTTC	CASSAKLSPGANVLTF
-	TRBV30	TRBJ1-5	TGTGCCTGGAGTGTACAGGGAAACCAGCCCCAGCATTTT	CAWSVQGNQPQHF
TRBD1	TRBV19	TRBJ2-1	TGTGCCAGTAGTATCTTAAGGTATGAGACAGGGGACAATGAGCAGTTCTTC	CASSILRYETGDNEQFF
TRBD2	TRBV5-1	TRBJ2-1	TGCGCCAGCAGCCGGACTAGCGGGAGGGTCAATGAGCAGTTCTTC	CASSRTSGRVNEQFF
TRBD2	TRBV9	TRBJ2-1	TGTGCCAGCAGCTCTAGCGGGATACCCGCGAATGAGCAGTTCTTC	CASSSSGIPANEQFF
TRBD2	TRBV11-2	TRBJ2-7	TGTGCCAGCAGCTTAGTGACTAGCGGACCGGAGTACGAGCAGTACTTC	CASSLVTSGPEYEQYF
-	TRBV5-4	TRBJ2-1	TGTGCCAGCAGCTTGGGCGGGACCTCCTACAATGAGCAGTTCTTC	CASSLGGTSYNEQFF
-	TRBV19	TRBJ2-7	TGTGCCAGTAGTAGGGGCGGTAGCTCCTACGAGCAGTACTTC	CASSRGGSSYEQYF
TRBD2	TRBV7-2	TRBJ2-3	TGTGCCAGCAGCCCATTCCCAAGGTCGGGACTAGCGGGAGATACGCAGTATTTT	CASSPFPRSGLAGDTQYF